The next 26 T cell receptor beta chains were all read from a single sample in a study of blood T cells in healthy people across ages. It was with a sample-barcoded 5' primer and a J-beta primer mix that a second PCR of roughly 6 to 12 cycles was run. TCRdb reanalysed the 5' RACE reads using MiXCR and keeps one entry per CDR3 protein. The sample has 1 million or so distinct CDR3 sequences; 35% to 50% are singletons. The sequencing sample was made of blood. The receptor set was obtained from an older woman in good health.

The V and J genes are TRBV9 and TRBJ2-7, with 7 bases matching TRBD2. V gave up 0 bases and J gave up 5 bases; unmatched junction bases: 11. This CDR3 has 16 residues. Germline CDR1 is SGDLS and CDR2 is YYNGEE. This CDR3 reads CASSVAREEVRDEQYF. The DNA of the CDR3 is TGTGCCAGCAGCGTAGCCCGGGAGGAAGTTAGGGACGAGCAGTACTTC.

The rearrangement links TRBV29-1 to TRBJ2-3; TRBD1 aligns across 7 bases. CDR3 length: 14 amino acids. Germline V gives CDR1 SQVTM, CDR2 ANQGSEA. Germline trimming cut 6 bases from V and 2 bases from J; bases unmatched to any gene: 8. CDR3 coding DNA: TGCAGCGTGGAGGACAGGCGAAACACAGATACGCAGTATTTT. This codes for CSVEDRRNTDTQYF.

With respect to this clonotype: One junction end disagrees with the germline gene, perhaps due to a read error. The rearrangement links TRBV12-3 or TRBV12-4 to TRBJ2-7; D possibly corresponds to TRBD1 (6 bases). The CDR3 extends over 14 amino acids. For the CDR3, the DNA is TGTACCAGCAGTTTCAGGACAGACTCCTACGAGCAGTACTTC. This sequence encodes CTSSFRTDSYEQYF.

There are a few counts of this clonotype. This rearrangement joins TRBV2 to TRBJ2-7, with TRBD2 matching over 7 bases. This CDR3 is built from 13 residues. In germline, CDR1 is SNHLY, CDR2 FYNNEI. V dropped 4 bases and J dropped 3; count of bases not matched to a gene: 3. The CDR3, as DNA: TGTGCCAGCAGTGGGGAGCGGGACTACGAGCAGTACTTC. This translates into CASSGERDYEQYF.

As for this clonotype: The final CDR3 position lacks the conserved phenylalanine or tryptophan, pointing to a likely read error. The chain links TRBV20-1 to TRBJ1-2; the match to TRBD1 covers 7 bases. The trim removed 5 bases at V and 5 bases at J, leaving 14 bases unmatched. The germline gives CDR1 DFQATT, CDR2 SNEGSKA (reference sequence). The CDR3 is made up of 15 amino acids. The CDR3 loop reads CSAQPVGQIEYGYTS. The CDR3 bases are TGCAGTGCTCAGCCGGTGGGACAGATAGAGTATGGCTACACCTCC.

The chain joins TRBV9 to TRBJ2-5; 7 nucleotides align to TRBD2. V lost 3 bases, J lost 5 bases, and 13 bases stayed unmatched. This CDR3 has 16 amino acids. The germline CDR1 and CDR2 sequences are SGDLS and YYNGEE. CDR3 sequence reads: CASSAGGLGLLETQYF. CDR3 DNA: TGTGCCAGCAGCGCGGGAGGACTAGGTCTCCTCGAGACCCAGTACTTC.

The CDR3 protein is CASRDRENTEAFF. The CDR3 DNA reads TGTGCCAGCAGGGACAGAGAGAACACTGAAGCTTTCTTT. The chain links TRBV2 to TRBJ1-1; D may be TRBD1 (6 bases). V was clipped by 6 bases and J by 1 base, with 9 bases between them. Germline CDR1 reads SNHLY; CDR2 reads FYNNEI. The CDR3 sequence is 13 residues long.

This chain uses TRBV6-5 with TRBJ2-1, with TRBD2 matching over 8 bases. With 7 bases clipped from V and 3 bases from J, the junction kept 11 bases outside the gene matches. CDR3 length equals 16 residues. The germline V gene has CDR1 MNHEY and CDR2 SVGAGI. CDR3 sequence (DNA): TGTGCCAGCACCCCCGTTAGGAGCGGGAGCTACAATGAGCAGTTCTTC. Translated, it gives CASTPVRSGSYNEQFF.

Concerning this clonotype: Germline is not matched at one junction end, which may reflect a read error. The rearrangement links TRBV7-9 to TRBJ1-4; a possible D gene is TRBD1 (6 bases). Germline V lookup: CDR1 SEHNR, CDR2 FQNEAQ (reference sequence). The CDR3 covers 17 residues. The chain's CDR3 is CASSLAYRDATNEKLFF. The CDR3 nucleotides read TGTGCCAGCAGTTTAGCGTACAGGGATGCAACTAATGAAAAACTGTTTTTT.

The gene calls are TRBV28 and TRBJ2-1, with D possibly TRBD1 on 5 matching bases. Germline values: CDR1 MDHEN, CDR2 SYDVKM. The CDR3 loop spans 13 amino acids. With 6 bases removed from V and 3 bases from J, the gap between germline ends came to 9 bases. DNA of the CDR3: TGTGCCAGCAGGCCAGGGCGCTACAATGAGCAGTTCTTC. This codes for CASRPGRYNEQFF.

J is TRBJ2-3 and V is TRBV20-1, with no clear D. Trimming stripped 3 bases from V and 0 bases from J, with 10 bases between. This CDR3 spans 14 amino acids. Germline V lookup: CDR1 DFQATT, CDR2 SNEGSKA (reference sequence). The DNA for the CDR3 is TGCAGTGCTAGTAACCTTCCTAGCACAGATACGCAGTATTTT. It translates to CSASNLPSTDTQYF.

This clonotype was detected a few times. This chain links TRBV10-2 with TRBJ2-5; 8 bases map to TRBD2. After removal of 6 bases from V and 5 bases from J, the junction contained 5 bases not matched to a gene. The CDR3 totals 13 residues. Germline V gives CDR1 WSHSY, CDR2 SAAADI. The CDR3: CASRQAGAETQYF. In nucleotides, the CDR3 is TGCGCCAGCAGGCAAGCGGGAGCGGAGACCCAGTACTTC.

This sequence joins TRBV27 and TRBJ2-3; D not resolved. The V end lost 1 base, the J end lost 3 bases, and 11 bases lay between the germline ends. CDR1 and CDR2 (germline): MNHEY, SMNVEV (reference sequence). The CDR3 is 15 amino acids. CDR3 DNA: TGTGCCAGCAGTTTATTCGGCGGCCCGACAGATACGCAGTATTTT. It yields the protein CASSLFGGPTDTQYF.

The chain has TRBV6-5 and TRBJ2-3, with no clear D. Trimming took off 5 bases at V and 1 base at J, with 10 bases between the two ends. The CDR3 contains 14 residues. Per germline, CDR1 MNHEY and CDR2 SVGAGI. CDR3 in amino acids: CASSPVVGTDTQYF. CDR3 in DNA: TGTGCCAGCAGTCCCGTCGTGGGCACAGATACGCAGTATTTT.

V gene TRBV7-9 combines with J gene TRBJ2-3, with D uncertain. This CDR3 is 14 amino acids long. The germline CDR1 and CDR2 sequences are SEHNR and FQNEAQ (reference sequence). Trimming stripped 3 bases from V and 3 bases from J, with 10 bases between. The CDR3 loop is CASSFLRATDTQYF. CDR3 in DNA: TGTGCCAGCAGCTTTTTACGGGCAACAGATACGCAGTATTTT.

This rearrangement joins TRBV2 to TRBJ1-2; no definite D call. V dropped 1 base and J dropped 7 bases, with 10 bases sitting between them. Germline lookup yields CDR1 SNHLY and CDR2 FYNNEI. The CDR3 contains 13 residues. The CDR3 here is CASSEGLGIGYTF. As DNA, the CDR3 is TGTGCCAGCAGTGAAGGGTTAGGGATTGGCTACACCTTC.

The chain is built from TRBV4-2 and TRBJ2-1; the D gene could be TRBD1 or TRBD2 (6 bases each). V was trimmed by 0 bases and J by 0 bases, leaving 9 bases between them. There are 16 residues in the CDR3. Germline loops: CDR1 LGHNA, CDR2 YNFKEQ. Written as DNA, the CDR3 is TGTGCCAGCAGCCAAGATGGAGGGGGCTCCTACAATGAGCAGTTCTTC. The encoded protein is CASSQDGGGSYNEQFF.

This clonotype was observed a handful of times. One end of the junction varies from germline; a read error may be responsible. J is TRBJ2-1 and V is TRBV10-3; TRBD1 aligns across 8 bases. The CDR3 length is 15 residues. CDR1 and CDR2 from the germline V gene are ENHRY and SYGVKD. CDR3: CAIIRDQGANNEQFF. In nucleotides, the CDR3 is TGTGCCATCATCCGGGACCAGGGGGCCAACAATGAGCAGTTTTTC.

This clonotype was counted between two and nine times. The rearrangement links TRBV5-5 to TRBJ1-2, with 9 bases matching TRBD1. The trim removed 3 bases at V and 6 bases at J, leaving 9 bases unmatched. The length of the CDR3 is 15 residues. Germline V gene sequence: CDR1 SGHKS, CDR2 YYEKEE (reference sequence). CDR3 DNA: TGTGCCAGCAGCTATTGGGACAGGGTGGCGGATGGCTACACCTTC. Protein product: CASSYWDRVADGYTF. The full variable domain, rest sourced from reference TRBV5-5 and TRBJ1-2, is DAGVTQSPTHLIKTRGQQVTLRCSPISGHKSVSWYQQVLGQGPQFIFQYYEKEERGRGNFPDRFSARQFPNYSSELNVNALLLGDSALYLCASSYWDRVADGYTFGSGTRLTVV.

V is TRBV6-2 or TRBV6-3 and J is TRBJ2-1, with TRBD2 identical over 14 bases. The CDR3 has 19 residues. Germline V lookup: CDR1 MNHEY, CDR2 SVGEGT. V gave up 6 bases and J gave up 1 base; unmatched junction bases: 11. Here the CDR3 reads CASSGSGTSGRVSYNEQFF. CDR3 DNA: TGTGCCAGCAGCGGATCCGGGACTAGCGGGAGAGTTTCCTACAATGAGCAGTTCTTC.

The V and J genes are TRBV24-1 and TRBJ2-1; 7 nucleotides line up with TRBD2. The CDR3 contains 16 residues. CDR1 and CDR2 (germline): KGHDR, SFDVKD. Trimming removed 3 bases from V and 5 bases from J; junction bases left unmatched: 9. The DNA of the CDR3 is TGTGCCACCAGTGATCCGCCGCGTGGGGGGGACAATGAGCAGTTCTTC. Its translation is CATSDPPRGGDNEQFF.

The chain combines TRBV10-1 with TRBJ2-7, with 7 positions matching TRBD1. Germline V gene lookup returns CDR1 WNHNN and CDR2 SYGVQD (reference sequence). The CDR3 totals 13 residues. V gave up 4 bases and J gave up 6 bases; unmatched junction bases: 6. CDR3 amino acids: CASSATGLSEQYF. For the CDR3, the DNA is TGCGCCAGCAGTGCGACAGGGCTGTCCGAGCAGTACTTC.

This rearrangement joins TRBV2 to TRBJ2-5; 7 nucleotides align to TRBD2. J lost 11 bases, V lost 7 bases, and 19 bases had no gene match. Germline loops: CDR1 SNHLY, CDR2 FYNNEI. This CDR3 contains 15 residues. The CDR3 coding sequence is TGTGCCAGCATTCTGTCCGGCGGGAGCAGGTATGAGCAGTACTTC. Translated: CASILSGGSRYEQYF.

The gene calls are TRBV5-6 and TRBJ2-5, with D uncertain. This CDR3 is built from 16 residues. From germline, CDR1 is SGHDT and CDR2 YYEEEE. The V end was cut by 2 bases, the J end by 5 bases, with 19 bases between. The CDR3 spells CASSFGGRSSVETQYF. Here the CDR3 DNA reads TGTGCCAGCAGCTTTGGTGGCAGGAGTAGTGTGGAGACCCAGTACTTC.

This clonotype was seen a handful of times. The V and J genes are TRBV4-2 and TRBJ2-1, with 7 bases fitting TRBD2. The CDR3 loop spans 17 amino acids. The ends lost 0 bases at V and 4 bases at J; junction bases unmatched: 9. Germline assignment: CDR1 LGHNA and CDR2 YNFKEQ. CDR3 nucleotide sequence: TGTGCCAGCAGCCAAGATCTCGGGACGGGGGGTTACAATGAGCAGTTCTTC. Translating gives CASSQDLGTGGYNEQFF.

The chain combines TRBV6-5 with TRBJ2-5, with 8 bases aligning to TRBD2. There are 15 residues in the CDR3. J lost 1 base, V lost 5 bases, and 6 bases had no gene match. Looked up from germline, CDR1 is MNHEY and CDR2 is SVGAGI. CDR3 region: CASSPGGGTQETQYF. The CDR3, as DNA: TGTGCCAGCAGTCCCGGGGGGGGGACCCAAGAGACCCAGTACTTC.